This T cell receptor (beta chain) is drawn from a study of naive and memory T cell subsets. This clonotype has a handful of counts. As yet, its antigen is unknown. Study outcomes and limitations: In CD4 and CD8 cells, diversity dropped from naive through EMRA. Over 90% of naive TCR sequences appeared only once, unlike memory subsets. A few larger clonotypes appeared in naive repertoires, especially CD8, possibly memory cells re-expressing CD45RA.

CD8 T cells were positively selected from what remained after CD4 positive selection. An equimolar mix of two oligonucleotides served as the beta constant-region primer for TRBC1 and TRBC2. Nested alpha and beta constant-region primers with the SP2 primer drove four PCR rounds on ligated cDNA. TCRdb analysed the UMI-ligation and nested PCR reads with MiXCR anew, one entry per CDR3 protein. This table holds over 110,000 distinct CDR3 sequences, about a fifth found once. The sequenced sample was naive CD8+ T cells from blood. This receptor was obtained from a human donor in good health.

The CDR3 spells CASTPAGAYEQYF. In nucleotides, the CDR3 is TGTGCCAGCACCCCGGCGGGGGCCTACGAGCAGTACTTC. The chain carries TRBV6-5 and TRBJ2-7, with 7 bases matching TRBD2. CDR3 size: 13 residues. V lost 7 bases and J lost 2; bases outside the gene matches: 5. CDR1 is MNHEY, CDR2 SVGAGI, per germline.